This record looks at one T cell receptor (beta chain) sequence and its context. The data originate from a study of T-cell reconstitution after alpha-beta-depleted transplantation in children. Unique molecular identifiers were incorporated into the prepared TCRbeta library. TCRdb redid the calling of the PCR reads with MiXCR, one entry per CDR3 protein. The data contain roughly 420,000 distinct CDR3 sequences, about 16% of them seen just once; the ten biggest clones take up under 30%. Between the trimmed V and J ends, which lost 3 bases and 5 bases, there was a span of 16 bases. There are 15 residues in the CDR3. Looked up from germline, CDR1 is SNHLY and CDR2 is FYNNEI.

The chain combines TRBV2 with TRBJ1-1; D unresolved. This TCR was recovered from a boy less than two years old who had a stem cell transplant for Wiskott-Aldrich syndrome, so the T cells may come from the graft donor. The source material was PBMCs, mostly from graft donor cells, sampled 360 days after TCRalphabeta/CD19-depleted stem cell transplant. The CDR3 loop is CASSDEKGRRTEAFF. In DNA form, the CDR3 reads TGTGCCAGCAGTGATGAAAAAGGGAGGAGGACTGAAGCTTTCTTT.